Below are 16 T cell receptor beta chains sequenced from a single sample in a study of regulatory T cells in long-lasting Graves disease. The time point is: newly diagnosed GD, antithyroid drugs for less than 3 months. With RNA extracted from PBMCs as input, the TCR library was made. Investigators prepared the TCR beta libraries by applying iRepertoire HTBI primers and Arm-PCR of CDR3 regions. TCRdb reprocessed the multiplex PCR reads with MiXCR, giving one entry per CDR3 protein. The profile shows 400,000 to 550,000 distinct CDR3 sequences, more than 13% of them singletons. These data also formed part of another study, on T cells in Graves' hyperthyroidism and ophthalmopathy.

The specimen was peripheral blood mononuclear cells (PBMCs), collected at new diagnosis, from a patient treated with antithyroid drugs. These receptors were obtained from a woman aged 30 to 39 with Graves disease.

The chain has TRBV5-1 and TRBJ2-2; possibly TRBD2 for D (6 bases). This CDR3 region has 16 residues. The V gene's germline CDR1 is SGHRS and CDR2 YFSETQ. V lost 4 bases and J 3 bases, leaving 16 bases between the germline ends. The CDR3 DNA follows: TGCGCCAGCAGCCAGCTGACGGGACTTTACACCGGGGAGCTGTTTTTT. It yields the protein CASSQLTGLYTGELFF.

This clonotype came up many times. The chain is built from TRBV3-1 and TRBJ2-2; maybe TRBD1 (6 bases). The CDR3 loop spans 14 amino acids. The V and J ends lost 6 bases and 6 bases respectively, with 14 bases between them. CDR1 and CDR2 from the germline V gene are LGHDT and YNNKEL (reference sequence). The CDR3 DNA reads TGTGCCAGCAGTTACAGGGTTACGGCCGGGGAGCTGTTTTTT. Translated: CASSYRVTAGELFF.

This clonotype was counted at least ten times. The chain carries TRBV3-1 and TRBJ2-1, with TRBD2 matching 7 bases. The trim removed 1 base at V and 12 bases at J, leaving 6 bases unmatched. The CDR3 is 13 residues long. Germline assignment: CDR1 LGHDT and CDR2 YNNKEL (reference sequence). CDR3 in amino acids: CASSQGSGGLQFF. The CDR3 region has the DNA TGTGCCAGCAGCCAAGGCTCGGGGGGATTGCAGTTCTTC.

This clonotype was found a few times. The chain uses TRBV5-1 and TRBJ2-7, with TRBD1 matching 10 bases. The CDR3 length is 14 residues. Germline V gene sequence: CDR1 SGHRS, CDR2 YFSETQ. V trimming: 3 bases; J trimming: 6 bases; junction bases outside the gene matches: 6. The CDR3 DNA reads TGCGCCAGCAGCTGGGACAGGGGAGGTCGCGAGCAGTACTTC. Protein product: CASSWDRGGREQYF. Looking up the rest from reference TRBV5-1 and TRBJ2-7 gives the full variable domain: KAGVTQTPRYLIKTRGQQVTLSCSPISGHRSVSWYQQTPGQGLQFLFEYFSETQRNKGNFPGRFSGRQFSNSRSEMNVSTLELGDSALYLCASSWDRGGREQYFGPGTRLTVT.

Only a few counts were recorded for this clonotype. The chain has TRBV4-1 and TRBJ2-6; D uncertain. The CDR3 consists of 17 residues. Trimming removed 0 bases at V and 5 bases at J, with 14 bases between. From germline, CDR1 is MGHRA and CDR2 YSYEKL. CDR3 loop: CASSQDPSAGRANVLTF. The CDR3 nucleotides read TGCGCCAGCAGCCAAGATCCATCGGCTGGGAGGGCCAACGTCCTGACTTTC.

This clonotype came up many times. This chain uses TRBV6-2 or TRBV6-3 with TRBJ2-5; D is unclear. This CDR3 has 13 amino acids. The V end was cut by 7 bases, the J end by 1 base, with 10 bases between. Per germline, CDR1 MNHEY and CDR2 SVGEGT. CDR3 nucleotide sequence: TGTGCCAGCACCTATGGGTTCCAAGAGACCCAGTACTTC. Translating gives CASTYGFQETQYF.

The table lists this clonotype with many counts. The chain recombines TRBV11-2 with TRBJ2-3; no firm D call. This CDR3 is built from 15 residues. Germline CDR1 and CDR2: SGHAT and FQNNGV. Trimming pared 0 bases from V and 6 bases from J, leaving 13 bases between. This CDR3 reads CASSLDRTGGDTQYF. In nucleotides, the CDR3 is TGTGCCAGCAGCTTAGATAGGACGGGCGGCGATACGCAGTATTTT.

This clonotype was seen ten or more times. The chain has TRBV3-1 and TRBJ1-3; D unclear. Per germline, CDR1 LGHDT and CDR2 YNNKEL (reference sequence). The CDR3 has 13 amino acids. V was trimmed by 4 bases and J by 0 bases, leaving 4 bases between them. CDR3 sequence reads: CASSRDSGNTIYF. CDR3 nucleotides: TGTGCCAGCAGCCGGGACTCTGGAAACACCATATATTTT.

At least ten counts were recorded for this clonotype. The CDR3 loop is CASSLPGQGGTDTQYF. DNA for the CDR3: TGTGCCAGCAGCTTGCCTGGACAGGGAGGCACAGATACGCAGTATTTT. The chain recombines TRBV5-5 with TRBJ2-3; 8 nucleotides agree with TRBD1. With 1 base clipped from V and 1 base from J, the junction kept 5 bases outside the gene matches. CDR1 is SGHKS, CDR2 YYEKEE, per germline (reference sequence). The CDR3 consists of 16 residues.

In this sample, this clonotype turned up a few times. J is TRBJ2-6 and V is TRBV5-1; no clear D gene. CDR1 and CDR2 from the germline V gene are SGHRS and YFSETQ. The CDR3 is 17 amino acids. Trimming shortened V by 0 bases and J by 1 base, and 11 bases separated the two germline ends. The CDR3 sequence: CASSLGGGRSGANVLTF. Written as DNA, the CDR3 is TGCGCCAGCAGCTTGGGGGGTGGACGGTCTGGGGCCAACGTCCTGACTTTC.

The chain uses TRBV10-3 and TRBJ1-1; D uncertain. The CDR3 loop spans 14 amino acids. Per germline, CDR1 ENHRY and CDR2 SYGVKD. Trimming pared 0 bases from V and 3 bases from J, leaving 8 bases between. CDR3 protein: CAISESISDTEAFF. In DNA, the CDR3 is TGTGCCATCAGTGAGTCTATCTCCGACACTGAAGCTTTCTTT.

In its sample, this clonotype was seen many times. CDR3: CASSQGGTGRSGYTF. The CDR3 DNA is TGTGCCAGCAGCCAAGGGGGGACAGGGAGGAGTGGCTACACCTTC. This sequence joins TRBV3-1 and TRBJ1-2; 9 bases align to TRBD1. The CDR3 is 15 residues long. Looked up from germline, CDR1 is LGHDT and CDR2 is YNNKEL (reference sequence). After removal of 1 base from V and 7 bases from J, the junction contained 7 bases not matched to a gene.

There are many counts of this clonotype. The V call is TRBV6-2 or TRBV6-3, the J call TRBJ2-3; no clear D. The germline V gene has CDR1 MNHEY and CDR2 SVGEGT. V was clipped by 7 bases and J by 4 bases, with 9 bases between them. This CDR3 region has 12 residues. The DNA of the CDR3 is TGTGCCAGCAACCACCCCGCAGATACGCAGTATTTT. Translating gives CASNHPADTQYF.

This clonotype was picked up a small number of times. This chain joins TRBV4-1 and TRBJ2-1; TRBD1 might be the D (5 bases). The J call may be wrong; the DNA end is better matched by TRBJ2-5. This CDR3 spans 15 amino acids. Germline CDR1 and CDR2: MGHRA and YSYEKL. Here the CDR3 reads CASSQVGAWQETQYF. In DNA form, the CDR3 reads TGCGCCAGCAGCCAAGTAGGGGCATGGCAAGAGACCCAGTACTTC.

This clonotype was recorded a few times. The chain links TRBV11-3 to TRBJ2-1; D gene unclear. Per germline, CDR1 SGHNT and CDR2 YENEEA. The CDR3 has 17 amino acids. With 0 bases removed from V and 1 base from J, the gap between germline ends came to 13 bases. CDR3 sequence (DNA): TGTGCCAGCAGCTTAGAAGGGCTAGGGTGGTCCTACAATGAGCAGTTCTTC. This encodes CASSLEGLGWSYNEQFF.

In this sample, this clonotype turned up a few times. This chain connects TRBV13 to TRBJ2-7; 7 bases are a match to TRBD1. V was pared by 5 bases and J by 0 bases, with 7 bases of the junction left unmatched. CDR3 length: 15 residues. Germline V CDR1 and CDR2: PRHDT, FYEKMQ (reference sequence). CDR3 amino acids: CASSQSDRTSYEQYF. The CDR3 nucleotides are TGTGCCAGCAGCCAGTCGGACAGGACCTCCTACGAGCAGTACTTC.